The sequence of this T cell receptor beta chain was determined in a study of blood T cell repertoires in COVID-19. Across the study: The United States, Italy and Spain supplied acute and convalescent COVID-19 samples. PBMCs, B-cell-depleted T cells, or T cells were the source of the cDNA or gDNA that made up the material.

The V end lost 2 bases, the J end lost 1 base, and 14 bases lay between the germline ends. Germline V gives CDR1 SNHLY, CDR2 FYNNEI. The length of the CDR3 is 16 residues. Original processing notes: Cell counts per sample came from amplifying reference gene primers. TCRdb keeps only in-frame clones here, not all; method: immunoSEQ multiplex PCR. V and J calls and clone size follow that table, whereas D and trimming were derived from the DNA. The sample includes about 160,000 clones, around 85% of them seen just once. This TCR was sampled from a human donor with acute or convalescent COVID-19. The donor label of this sample is uncertain. The rearrangement uses TRBV2 and TRBJ2-5, with a weak D call TRBD2 (6 bases). The sequencing sample was made of peripheral blood. The CDR3 nucleotides read TGTGCCAGCAGTGAACGGCGGGGTGGCCTCCAAGAGACCCAGTACTTC. Encoded protein: CASSERRGGLQETQYF.